These T cell receptor beta chains were read from a single sample in a study of T cells in Graves' hyperthyroidism and ophthalmopathy. Via MiXCR, TCRdb re-called the multiplex PCR reads, giving one row per CDR3 protein. The data contain about 420,000 distinct CDR3 sequences, 15% to 17% of them seen just once; the ten biggest clones take up 13% to 15%. Specimen: blood. Receptors originate from a young woman with Graves' hyperthyroidism. Both conserved end residues are part of each CDR3. Some rows mark clone size as missing; the rest say once, few, many or name a class of expanded clone.

V	size	J	CDR3
TRBV6-2/TRBV6-3	few	TRBJ2-3	CASSYNGGEDTQYF
TRBV28	many	TRBJ2-7	CASSRGLAGYEQYF
TRBV4-2	-	TRBJ2-6	CASSQASRGQLLGANVLTF
TRBV28	many	TRBJ2-3	CASSYSTNGDTQYF
TRBV4-2	-	TRBJ1-2	CASSQPLEGPGYTF
TRBV29-1	-	TRBJ2-5	CSSPGLAGSETQYF
TRBV11-2	many	TRBJ2-1	CASSLGSVEQFF
TRBV10-3	-	TRBJ1-1	CAIGHNMNTEAFF
TRBV6-1	-	TRBJ1-1	CASSRDRSEAFF
TRBV11-2	-	TRBJ1-4	CASSLEAGINEKLFF
TRBV19	-	TRBJ1-1	CASSAWVLQGNTEAFF
TRBV29-1	many	TRBJ1-1	CSGTKGPQNTEAFF
TRBV2	many	TRBJ1-5	CASVARQGGQPQHF
TRBV19	-	TRBJ2-7	CASRQTSGSSYEQYF
TRBV6-5	many	TRBJ2-2	CASSYRQYTGELFF
TRBV4-1	-	TRBJ1-5	CASSQDFQGRFKQPQHF